The next 2 T cell receptor beta chains were all read from a single sample in a study of blood T cell repertoires in COVID-19. Here immunoSEQ multiplex PCR was the method, and the copy in TCRdb shows in-frame clones only, minus some. The sample has about 270,000 clones, over 75% seen once. Sequencing was done on a sample of peripheral blood. The receptor source for this set is a human donor in a cohort sampled during active COVID-19.

The V call is TRBV18, the J call TRBJ2-5, with TRBD1 matching over 7 bases. V shed 4 bases and J 2 bases; nucleotides not matched to a gene: 1. The CDR3 consists of 13 residues. Germline V gives CDR1 KGHSH, CDR2 LQKENI. CDR3 nucleotides: TGTGCCAGCTCACTGGGACAGCAAGAGACCCAGTACTTC. This encodes CASSLGQQETQYF.

V usage is TRBV29-1 and J usage is TRBJ1-3, with D hard to call. This CDR3 has 12 residues. V shed 7 bases and J shed 4 bases, with 11 bases lying between them. CDR1 SQVTM and CDR2 ANQGSEA come from the germline V gene. The CDR3 DNA follows: TGCAGCGCCCGGGAGAACGGAAACACCATATATTTT. Its protein is CSARENGNTIYF.